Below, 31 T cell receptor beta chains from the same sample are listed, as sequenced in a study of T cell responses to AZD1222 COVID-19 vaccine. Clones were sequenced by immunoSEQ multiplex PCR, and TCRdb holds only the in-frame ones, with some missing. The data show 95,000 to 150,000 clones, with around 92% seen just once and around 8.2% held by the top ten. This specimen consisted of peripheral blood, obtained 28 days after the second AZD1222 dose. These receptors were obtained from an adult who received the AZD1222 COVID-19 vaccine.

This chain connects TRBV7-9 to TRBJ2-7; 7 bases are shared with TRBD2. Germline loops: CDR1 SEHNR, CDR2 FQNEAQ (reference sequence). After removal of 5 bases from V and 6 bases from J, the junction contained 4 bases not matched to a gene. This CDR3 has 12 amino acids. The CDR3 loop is CASSPTSSEQYF. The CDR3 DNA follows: TGTGCCAGCAGCCCGACTAGCTCCGAGCAGTACTTC.

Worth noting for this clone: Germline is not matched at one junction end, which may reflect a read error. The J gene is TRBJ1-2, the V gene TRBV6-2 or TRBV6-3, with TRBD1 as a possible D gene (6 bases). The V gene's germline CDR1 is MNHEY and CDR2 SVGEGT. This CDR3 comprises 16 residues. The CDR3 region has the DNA TGTGCCAGCAGTTACCCCGTGACAGGTACTAACCATGGCTACACCTTC. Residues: CASSYPVTGTNHGYTF.

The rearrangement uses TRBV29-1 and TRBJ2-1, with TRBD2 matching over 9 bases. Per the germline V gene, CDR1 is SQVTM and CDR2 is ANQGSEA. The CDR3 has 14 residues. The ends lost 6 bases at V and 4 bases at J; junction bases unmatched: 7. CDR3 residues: CSVRRGGIYNEQFF. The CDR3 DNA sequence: TGCAGCGTGAGGCGGGGGGGGATTTACAATGAGCAGTTCTTC.

CDR3 sequence reads: CASSELVGIGNQPQHF. The CDR3 nucleotides read TGTGCCAGCAGTGAATTGGTGGGGATCGGCAATCAGCCCCAGCATTTT. V and J are TRBV6-1 and TRBJ1-5, with unresolved D. With 2 bases removed from V and 2 bases from J, the gap between germline ends came to 13 bases. This CDR3 is 16 amino acids long. Germline V CDR1 and CDR2: MNHNS, SASEGT.

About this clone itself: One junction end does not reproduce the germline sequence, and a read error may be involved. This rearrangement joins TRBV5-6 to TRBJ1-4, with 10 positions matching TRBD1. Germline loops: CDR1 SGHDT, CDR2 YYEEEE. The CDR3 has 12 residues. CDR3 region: CASSWGAGQGIF. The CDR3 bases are TGTGCCAGCAGCTGGGGTGCGGGACAGGGGATTTTC.

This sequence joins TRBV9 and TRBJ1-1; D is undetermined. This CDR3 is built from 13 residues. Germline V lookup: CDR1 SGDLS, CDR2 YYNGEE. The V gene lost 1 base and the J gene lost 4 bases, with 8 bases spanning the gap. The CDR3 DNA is TGTGCCAGCAGCGTAAATTTGGGCACTGAAGCTTTCTTT. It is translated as CASSVNLGTEAFF.

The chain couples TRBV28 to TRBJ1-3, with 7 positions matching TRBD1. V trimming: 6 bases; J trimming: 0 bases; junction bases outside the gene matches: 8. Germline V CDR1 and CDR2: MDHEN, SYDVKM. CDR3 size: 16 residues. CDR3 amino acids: CASRSGGTASGNTIYF. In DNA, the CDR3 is TGTGCCAGCAGGTCCGGAGGGACAGCCTCTGGAAACACCATATATTTT.

The CDR3 nucleotides are TGCGCCAGCAGCTTAGAACAGACCTACAATGAGCAGTTCTTC. It specifies CASSLEQTYNEQFF. The chain employs TRBV5-1 and TRBJ2-1, with unresolved D. Germline CDR1 and CDR2: SGHRS and YFSETQ. The CDR3 is 14 residues long. Trimming cost V 2 bases and J 2 bases, with 8 bases left between them.

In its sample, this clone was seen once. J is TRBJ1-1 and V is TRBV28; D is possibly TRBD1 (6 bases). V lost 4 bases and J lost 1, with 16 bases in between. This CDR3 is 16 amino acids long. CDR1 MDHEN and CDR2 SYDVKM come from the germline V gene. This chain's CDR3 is CASSWGGRWRNTEAFF. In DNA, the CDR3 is TGTGCCAGCAGTTGGGGGGGGCGATGGAGGAACACTGAAGCTTTCTTT. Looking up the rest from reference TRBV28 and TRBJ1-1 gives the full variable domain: DVKVTQSSRYLVKRTGEKVFLECVQDMDHENMFWYRQDPGLGLRLIYFSYDVKMKEKGDIPEGYSVSREKKERFSLILESASTNQTSMYLCASSWGGRWRNTEAFFGQGTRLTVV.

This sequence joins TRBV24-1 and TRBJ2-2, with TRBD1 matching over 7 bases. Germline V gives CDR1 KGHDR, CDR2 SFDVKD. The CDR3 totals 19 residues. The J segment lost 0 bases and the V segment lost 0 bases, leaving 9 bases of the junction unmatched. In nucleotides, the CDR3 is TGTGCCACCAGTGATTTGCTGCCAACAGGGGAAACGAACACCGGGGAGCTGTTTTTT. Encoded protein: CATSDLLPTGETNTGELFF.

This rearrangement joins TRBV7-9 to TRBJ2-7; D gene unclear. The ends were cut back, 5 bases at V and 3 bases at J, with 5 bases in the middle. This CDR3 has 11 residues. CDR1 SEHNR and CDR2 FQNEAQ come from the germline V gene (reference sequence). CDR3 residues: CASSRGYEQYF. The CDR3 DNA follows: TGTGCCAGCAGCCGCGGCTACGAGCAGTACTTC.

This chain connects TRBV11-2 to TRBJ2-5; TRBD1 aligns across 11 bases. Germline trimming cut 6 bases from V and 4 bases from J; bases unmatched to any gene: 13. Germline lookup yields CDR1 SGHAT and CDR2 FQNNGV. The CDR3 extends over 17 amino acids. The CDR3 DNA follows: TGTGCCAGCAGTAATCATCTGGGGGGGACAGGGGGAGAGACCCAGTACTTC. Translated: CASSNHLGGTGGETQYF. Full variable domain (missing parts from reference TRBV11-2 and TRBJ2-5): EAGVAQSPRYKIIEKRQSVAFWCNPISGHATLYWYQQILGQGPKLLIQFQNNGVVDDSQLPKDRFSAERLKGVDSTLKIQPAKLEDSAVYLCASSNHLGGTGGETQYFGPGTRLLVL.

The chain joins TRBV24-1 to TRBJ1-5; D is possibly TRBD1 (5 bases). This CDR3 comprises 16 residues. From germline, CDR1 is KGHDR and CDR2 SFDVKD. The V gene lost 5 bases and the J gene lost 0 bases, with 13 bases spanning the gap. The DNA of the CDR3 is TGTGCCACCAGTGGGCAGGGAGGATTTAGCAATCAGCCCCAGCATTTT. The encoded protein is CATSGQGGFSNQPQHF.

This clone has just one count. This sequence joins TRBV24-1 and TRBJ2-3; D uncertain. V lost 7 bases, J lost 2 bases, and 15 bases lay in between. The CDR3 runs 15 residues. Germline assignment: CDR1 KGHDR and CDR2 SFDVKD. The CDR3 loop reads CATSKTTALTDTQYF. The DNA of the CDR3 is TGTGCCACCAGCAAGACCACCGCTCTCACAGATACGCAGTATTTT.

The CDR3 DNA sequence: TGTGCCAGCAGTTCCCCAACGAGCAGGGGGAGAAGCGAGCAGTACTTC. Its protein is CASSSPTSRGRSEQYF. The chain employs TRBV28 and TRBJ2-7, with 7 nucleotides matching TRBD1. The CDR3 has 16 amino acids. Germline CDR1 is MDHEN and CDR2 is SYDVKM. Trimming took 4 bases from V and 6 from J; bases not matched to a gene: 15.

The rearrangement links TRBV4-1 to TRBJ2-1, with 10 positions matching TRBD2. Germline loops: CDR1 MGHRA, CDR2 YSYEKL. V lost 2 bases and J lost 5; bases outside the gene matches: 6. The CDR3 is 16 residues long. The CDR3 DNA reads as TGCGCCAGCAGCCAACCCCTAGCGGGAGCTCACAATGAGCAGTTCTTC. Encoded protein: CASSQPLAGAHNEQFF.

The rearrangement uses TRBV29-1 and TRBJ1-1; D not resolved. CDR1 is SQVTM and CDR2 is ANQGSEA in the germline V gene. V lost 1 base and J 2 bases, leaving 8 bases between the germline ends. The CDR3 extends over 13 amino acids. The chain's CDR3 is CSVEVRVNTEAFF. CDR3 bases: TGCAGCGTTGAAGTTCGGGTAAACACTGAAGCTTTCTTT.

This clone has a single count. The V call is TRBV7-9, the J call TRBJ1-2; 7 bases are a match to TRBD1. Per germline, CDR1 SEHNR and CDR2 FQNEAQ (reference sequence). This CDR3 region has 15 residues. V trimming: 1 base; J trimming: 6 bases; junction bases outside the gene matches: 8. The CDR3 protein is CASSLGETGFDGYTF. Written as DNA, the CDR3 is TGTGCCAGCAGCTTAGGGGAGACAGGGTTTGATGGCTACACCTTC.

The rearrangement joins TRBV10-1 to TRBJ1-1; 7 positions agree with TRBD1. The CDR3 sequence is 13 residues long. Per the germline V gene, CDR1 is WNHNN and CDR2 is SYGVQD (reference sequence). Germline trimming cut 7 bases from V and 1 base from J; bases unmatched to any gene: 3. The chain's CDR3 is CASTRDRNTEAFF. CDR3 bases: TGCGCCAGCACCCGGGACAGGAACACTGAAGCTTTCTTT.

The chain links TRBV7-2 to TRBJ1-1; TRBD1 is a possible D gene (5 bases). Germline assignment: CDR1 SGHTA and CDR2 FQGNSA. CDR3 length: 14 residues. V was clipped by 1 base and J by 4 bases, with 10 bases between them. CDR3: CASSLVGRGTEAFF. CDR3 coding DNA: TGTGCCAGCAGCTTAGTGGGGAGGGGCACTGAAGCTTTCTTT.

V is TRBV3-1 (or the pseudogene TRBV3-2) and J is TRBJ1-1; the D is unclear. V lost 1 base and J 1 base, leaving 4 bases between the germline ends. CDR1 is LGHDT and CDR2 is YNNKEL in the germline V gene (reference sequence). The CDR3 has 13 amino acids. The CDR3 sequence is CASSQAWNTEAFF. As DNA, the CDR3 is TGTGCCAGCAGCCAAGCCTGGAACACTGAAGCTTTCTTT.

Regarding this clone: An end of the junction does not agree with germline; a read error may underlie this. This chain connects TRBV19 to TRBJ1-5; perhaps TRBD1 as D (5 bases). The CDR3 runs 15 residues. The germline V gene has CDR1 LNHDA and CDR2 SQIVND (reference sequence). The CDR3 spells CASNPGRTGNQPQHF. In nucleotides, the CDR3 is TGTGCCAGTAACCCGGGACGGACCGGCAACCAGCCCCAGCATTTT.

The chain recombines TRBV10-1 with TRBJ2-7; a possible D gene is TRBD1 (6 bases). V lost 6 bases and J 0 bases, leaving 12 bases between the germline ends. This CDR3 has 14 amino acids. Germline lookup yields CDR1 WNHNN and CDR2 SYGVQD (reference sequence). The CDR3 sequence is CASSRDMNSYEQYF. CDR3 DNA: TGCGCCAGCAGCCGGGACATGAACTCCTACGAGCAGTACTTC.

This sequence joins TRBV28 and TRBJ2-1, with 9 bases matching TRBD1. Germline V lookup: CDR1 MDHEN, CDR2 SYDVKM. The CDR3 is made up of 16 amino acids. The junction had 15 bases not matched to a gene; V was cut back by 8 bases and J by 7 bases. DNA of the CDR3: TGTGCCAGCCCTCCTTCTGGGACAGGGAGTAAAAATGAGCAGTTCTTC. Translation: CASPPSGTGSKNEQFF. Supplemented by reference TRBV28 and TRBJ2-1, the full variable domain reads DVKVTQSSRYLVKRTGEKVFLECVQDMDHENMFWYRQDPGLGLRLIYFSYDVKMKEKGDIPEGYSVSREKKERFSLILESASTNQTSMYLCASPPSGTGSKNEQFFGPGTRLTVL.

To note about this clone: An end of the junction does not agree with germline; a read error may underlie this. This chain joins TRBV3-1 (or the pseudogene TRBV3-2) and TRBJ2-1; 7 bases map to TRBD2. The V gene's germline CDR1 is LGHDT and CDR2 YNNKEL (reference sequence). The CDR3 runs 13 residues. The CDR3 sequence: CASRQGLYNEQFF. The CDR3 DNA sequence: TGTGCCAGCCGCCAGGGACTATACAATGAGCAGTTCTTC.

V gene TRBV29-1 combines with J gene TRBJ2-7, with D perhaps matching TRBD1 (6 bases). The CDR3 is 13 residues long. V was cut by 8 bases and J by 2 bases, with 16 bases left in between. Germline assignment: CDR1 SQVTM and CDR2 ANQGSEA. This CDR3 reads CSFRDTDTYEQYF. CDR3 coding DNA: TGCAGCTTCCGGGACACGGACACCTACGAGCAGTACTTC.

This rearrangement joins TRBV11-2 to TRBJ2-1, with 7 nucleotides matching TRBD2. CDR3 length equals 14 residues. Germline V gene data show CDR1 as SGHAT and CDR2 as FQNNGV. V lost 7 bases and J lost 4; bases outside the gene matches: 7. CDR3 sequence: CASTPSGTYNEQFF. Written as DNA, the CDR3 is TGTGCCAGCACCCCGAGCGGGACTTACAATGAGCAGTTCTTC.

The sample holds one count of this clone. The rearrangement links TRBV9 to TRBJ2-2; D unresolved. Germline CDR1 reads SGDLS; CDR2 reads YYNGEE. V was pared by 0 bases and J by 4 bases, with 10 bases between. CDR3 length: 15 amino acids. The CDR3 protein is CASSVVWGTTGELFF. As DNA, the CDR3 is TGTGCCAGCAGCGTAGTATGGGGTACCACCGGGGAGCTGTTTTTT.

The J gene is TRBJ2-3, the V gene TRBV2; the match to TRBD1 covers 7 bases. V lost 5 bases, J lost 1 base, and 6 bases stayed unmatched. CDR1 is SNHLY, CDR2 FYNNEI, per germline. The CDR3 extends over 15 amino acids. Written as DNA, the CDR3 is TGTGCCAGCAGTCCTACAGGGGCTGGCACAGATACGCAGTATTTT. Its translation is CASSPTGAGTDTQYF.

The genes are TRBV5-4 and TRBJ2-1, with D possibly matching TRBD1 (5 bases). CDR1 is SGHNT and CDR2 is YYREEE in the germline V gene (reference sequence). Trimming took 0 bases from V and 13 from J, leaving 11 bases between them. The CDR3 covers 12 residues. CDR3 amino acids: CASSLEDTQQFF. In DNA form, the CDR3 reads TGTGCCAGCAGCTTGGAGGACACCCAACAGTTCTTC.

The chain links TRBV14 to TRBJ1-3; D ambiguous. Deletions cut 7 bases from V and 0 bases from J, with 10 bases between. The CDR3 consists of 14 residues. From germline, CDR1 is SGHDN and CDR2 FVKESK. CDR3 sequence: CASTTGYSGNTIYF. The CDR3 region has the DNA TGTGCCAGCACCACTGGATACTCTGGAAACACCATATATTTT.